Listed below are T cell receptor beta chains from one sample, sequenced in a study of blood T cell repertoires in COVID-19. Assay used: immunoSEQ multiplex PCR; TCRdb lists only in-frame clones, some missing. The sample shows more than 200,000 clones, roughly 80% of them seen only once. The sample taken for sequencing was peripheral blood. Receptors were obtained from a man between 60 and 70 years old with acute or convalescent COVID-19. The CDR3 runs from the conserved cysteine through the conserved F or W. Each record gives: D gene, J gene, V gene, clone size, CDR3 protein, CDR3 DNA. The D gene is left open where the match is weak. Where a row states a size, it is once, few, many or the class of an expanded clone; other rows omit it.

D: -
J: TRBJ1-1
V: TRBV5-1
size: -
CDR3: CASSPGSEYTEAFF
DNA: TGCGCCAGCAGCCCCGGTAGTGAGTACACTGAAGCTTTCTTT

D: TRBD2
J: TRBJ2-3
V: TRBV4-2
size: once
CDR3: CASSQVSGGDTQYF
DNA: TGTGCCAGCAGCCAAGTCAGCGGGGGGGATACGCAGTATTTT

D: -
J: TRBJ2-5
V: TRBV10-3
size: once
CDR3: CAIAGNEETQYF
DNA: TGTGCCATCGCGGGGAATGAAGAGACCCAGTACTTC

D: -
J: TRBJ1-6
V: TRBV19
size: few
CDR3: CASSYDRYYNSPLHF
DNA: TGTGCCAGTAGTTATGACAGATACTATAATTCACCCCTCCACTTT

D: -
J: TRBJ1-1
V: TRBV18
size: -
CDR3: CASSPPNTGQNTEAFF
DNA: TGTGCCAGCTCACCACCGAACACAGGTCAGAACACTGAAGCTTTCTTT

D: -
J: TRBJ1-1
V: TRBV20-1
size: -
CDR3: CSAREQNEAFF
DNA: TGCAGTGCTAGAGAACAGAATGAAGCTTTCTTT

D: -
J: TRBJ2-1
V: TRBV4-1
size: -
CDR3: CASSQDLSGGGHARGFF
DNA: TGCGCCAGCAGCCAAGATCTGTCAGGCGGGGGCCACGCGAGGGGGTTCTTC

D: -
J: TRBJ2-7
V: TRBV18
size: -
CDR3: CASSPDSEQYF
DNA: TGTGCCAGCTCACCAGATAGCGAGCAGTACTTC

D: -
J: TRBJ1-2
V: TRBV6-5
size: -
CDR3: CASSYDLGGNYGYTF
DNA: TGTGCCAGCAGTTACGATTTGGGGGGAAACTATGGCTACACCTTC

D: TRBD1
J: TRBJ2-3
V: TRBV6-5
size: -
CDR3: CASSYGGQTTDTQYF
DNA: TGTGCCAGCAGTTATGGGGGACAGACCACAGATACGCAGTATTTT

D: -
J: TRBJ1-2
V: TRBV11-2
size: -
CDR3: CASSLGTGGGYGYTF
DNA: TGTGCCAGCAGCTTAGGGACGGGGGGCGGCTATGGCTACACCTTC

D: TRBD1
J: TRBJ1-6
V: TRBV19
size: few
CDR3: CASRQGSYNSPLHF
DNA: TGTGCCAGTAGACAGGGGTCCTATAATTCACCCCTCCACTTT

D: -
J: TRBJ2-7
V: TRBV2
size: -
CDR3: CASSAQGYEQYF
DNA: TGTGCCAGCAGCGCCCAGGGTTACGAGCAGTACTTC

D: TRBD1
J: TRBJ2-7
V: TRBV9
size: few
CDR3: CASSDGQAYEQYF
DNA: TGTGCCAGCAGCGACGGACAGGCCTACGAGCAGTACTTC

D: -
J: TRBJ2-5
V: TRBV7-7
size: few
CDR3: CASSPGTYQETQYF
DNA: TGTGCTAGCAGCCCCGGGACTTACCAAGAGACCCAGTACTTC

D: -
J: TRBJ1-1
V: TRBV12-3/TRBV12-4
size: few
CDR3: CASSLRHYTEAFF
DNA: TGTGCCAGCAGTTTACGACATTACACTGAAGCTTTCTTT

D: TRBD1
J: TRBJ1-2
V: TRBV7-9
size: -
CDR3: CASNRTGNYGYTF
DNA: TGTGCCAGCAATAGGACAGGGAACTATGGCTACACCTTC

D: -
J: TRBJ2-2
V: TRBV28
size: -
CDR3: CASSFANTGELFF
DNA: TGTGCCAGCAGTTTCGCGAACACCGGGGAGCTGTTTTTT

D: -
J: TRBJ1-1
V: TRBV7-9
size: -
CDR3: CASSLGPGSMNTEAFF
DNA: TGTGCCAGCAGCTTAGGTCCGGGGTCGATGAACACTGAAGCTTTCTTT

D: -
J: TRBJ2-3
V: TRBV5-4
size: -
CDR3: CASSFLQVSTDTQYF
DNA: TGTGCCAGCAGCTTCCTCCAGGTTAGCACAGATACGCAGTATTTT

D: TRBD2
J: TRBJ2-7
V: TRBV4-2
size: -
CDR3: CASARDGTSGYEQYF
DNA: TGTGCCAGCGCCCGAGATGGGACTAGTGGCTACGAGCAGTACTTC

D: TRBD1
J: TRBJ2-7
V: TRBV5-1
size: -
CDR3: CASSPTGGGTMSYEQYF
DNA: TGCGCCAGCAGCCCGACAGGGGGCGGTACGATGTCCTACGAGCAGTACTTC

D: TRBD1
J: TRBJ1-2
V: TRBV30
size: -
CDR3: CAWSGVTGGLIDYGYTF
DNA: TGTGCCTGGAGCGGTGTTACAGGGGGCTTAATTGACTATGGCTACACCTTC

D: TRBD1
J: TRBJ2-7
V: TRBV27
size: -
CDR3: CASSLLGTATVYEQYF
DNA: TGTGCCAGCAGTTTATTGGGGACAGCCACCGTATACGAGCAGTACTTC

D: TRBD1
J: TRBJ2-5
V: TRBV18
size: -
CDR3: CASSPGTGGLQETQYF
DNA: TGTGCCAGCTCACCGGGGACAGGGGGCCTTCAAGAGACCCAGTACTTC

D: TRBD1
J: TRBJ2-5
V: TRBV5-1
size: once
CDR3: CASSLQGDPQETQYF
DNA: TGCGCCAGCAGCTTACAGGGGGACCCCCAAGAGACCCAGTACTTC

D: TRBD2
J: TRBJ2-3
V: TRBV7-7
size: -
CDR3: CASSLGPLAGGKRDTQYF
DNA: TGTGCTAGCAGCTTAGGCCCGCTAGCGGGAGGGAAAAGAGATACGCAGTATTTT

D: TRBD2
J: TRBJ2-1
V: TRBV5-1
size: many
CDR3: CASSLGLLTSGRNEQFF
DNA: TGCGCCAGCAGCTTGGGGCTTTTGACTAGCGGGAGGAATGAGCAGTTCTTC

D: TRBD2
J: TRBJ2-1
V: TRBV6-2/TRBV6-3
size: -
CDR3: CASSWGLAIYNEQFF
DNA: TGTGCCAGCAGTTGGGGACTAGCCATCTACAATGAGCAGTTCTTC

D: -
J: TRBJ2-1
V: TRBV7-9
size: -
CDR3: CASSLGTYNEQFF
DNA: TGTGCCAGCAGCCTGGGGACATACAATGAGCAGTTCTTC

D: -
J: TRBJ1-1
V: TRBV24-1
size: -
CDR3: CATTLGEGNTEAFF
DNA: TGTGCCACCACCCTGGGGGAGGGGAACACTGAAGCTTTCTTT

D: -
J: TRBJ2-1
V: TRBV19
size: -
CDR3: CASSPDSSEYNEQFF
DNA: TGTGCCAGTAGTCCGGACAGCTCTGAGTACAATGAGCAGTTCTTC

D: TRBD1
J: TRBJ2-7
V: TRBV6-5
size: few
CDR3: CASSSPGQGYYEQYF
DNA: TGTGCCAGCAGTTCCCCGGGACAGGGATACTACGAGCAGTACTTC

D: TRBD2
J: TRBJ2-7
V: TRBV3-1/TRBV3-2
size: -
CDR3: CASSQVAGGYEQYF
DNA: TGTGCCAGCAGCCAAGTGGCGGGGGGGTACGAGCAGTACTTC

D: -
J: TRBJ1-4
V: TRBV19
size: -
CDR3: CASRRASTNEKLFF
DNA: TGTGCCAGTAGGAGAGCCTCAACTAATGAAAAACTGTTTTTT

D: -
J: TRBJ2-1
V: TRBV11-2
size: -
CDR3: CASSFWGTSPLYNEQFF
DNA: TGTGCCAGCAGCTTTTGGGGTACTAGCCCCCTCTACAATGAGCAGTTCTTC

D: -
J: TRBJ1-5
V: TRBV2
size: -
CDR3: CASSDVYSNQPQHF
DNA: TGTGCCAGCAGTGATGTGTATAGCAATCAGCCCCAGCATTTT

D: TRBD2
J: TRBJ2-2
V: TRBV5-4
size: few
CDR3: CASSWGRGSGTGELFF
DNA: TGTGCCAGCAGCTGGGGCCGCGGGAGCGGGACCGGGGAGCTGTTTTTT

D: -
J: TRBJ2-2
V: TRBV7-8
size: few
CDR3: CASSSTGTATGELFF
DNA: TGTGCCAGCAGCTCTACAGGGACGGCCACCGGGGAGCTGTTTTTT

D: TRBD1
J: TRBJ2-3
V: TRBV4-1
size: -
CDR3: CASSQDFRDRHLTDTQYF
DNA: TGCGCCAGCAGCCAAGATTTTCGGGACAGGCACCTCACAGATACGCAGTATTTT

D: TRBD1
J: TRBJ1-4
V: TRBV5-1
size: -
CDR3: CASSRGQGIEKLFF
DNA: TGCGCCAGCAGCCGGGGACAGGGTATCGAAAAACTGTTTTTT

D: TRBD1
J: TRBJ2-7
V: TRBV6-5
size: -
CDR3: CASKPGQSTYEQYF
DNA: TGTGCCAGCAAGCCGGGACAGTCCACCTACGAGCAGTACTTC

D: -
J: TRBJ1-3
V: TRBV5-1
size: -
CDR3: CASSLRQGGNTIYF
DNA: TGCGCCAGCAGCTTGCGGCAGGGGGGAAACACCATATATTTT

D: TRBD1
J: TRBJ2-2
V: TRBV2
size: -
CDR3: CASTGTGGTGELFF
DNA: TGTGCCAGCACGGGGACAGGGGGCACCGGGGAGCTGTTTTTT

D: TRBD2
J: TRBJ2-7
V: TRBV7-6
size: -
CDR3: CASSLAAGLAMGYEQYF
DNA: TGTGCCAGCAGCTTAGCAGCGGGACTAGCGATGGGATACGAGCAGTACTTC

D: -
J: TRBJ1-2
V: TRBV18
size: -
CDR3: CASSPSRVNYGYTF
DNA: TGTGCCAGCTCACCTTCCCGGGTTAACTATGGCTACACCTTC

D: TRBD2
J: TRBJ2-4
V: TRBV5-1
size: -
CDR3: CASSLSGGLAKNIQYF
DNA: TGCGCCAGCAGCTTGAGCGGGGGTCTAGCCAAAAACATTCAGTACTTC

D: -
J: TRBJ2-7
V: TRBV18
size: -
CDR3: CASSPNSFYEQYF
DNA: TGTGCCAGCTCACCAAATAGTTTTTACGAGCAGTACTTC

D: -
J: TRBJ2-2
V: TRBV7-2
size: -
CDR3: CASSRTRFTGELFF
DNA: TGTGCCAGCAGCCGTACCCGGTTCACCGGGGAGCTGTTTTTT

D: -
J: TRBJ1-3
V: TRBV7-9
size: few
CDR3: CASSFGQGRTGNTIYF
DNA: TGTGCCAGCAGCTTCGGGCAGGGAAGGACTGGAAACACCATATATTTT

D: TRBD2
J: TRBJ2-3
V: TRBV7-3
size: once
CDR3: CASSPQRGGPTDTQYF
DNA: TGTGCCAGCAGTCCACAGCGGGGGGGCCCGACAGATACGCAGTATTTT

D: -
J: TRBJ1-1
V: TRBV3-1/TRBV3-2
size: -
CDR3: CASSPGQRGTEAFF
DNA: TGTGCCAGCAGCCCCGGACAGCGTGGCACTGAAGCTTTCTTT

D: TRBD2
J: TRBJ2-7
V: TRBV11-2
size: -
CDR3: CASRRAGGYEQYF
DNA: TGTGCCAGCAGGAGAGCGGGGGGCTACGAGCAGTACTTC

D: -
J: TRBJ1-1
V: TRBV5-1
size: once
CDR3: CASSLEGQGVKMAFF
DNA: TGCGCCAGCAGCTTGGAGGGCCAAGGGGTTAAGATGGCTTTCTTT

D: TRBD1
J: TRBJ1-2
V: TRBV18
size: -
CDR3: CASSPRTGPATNYGYTF
DNA: TGTGCCAGCTCACCACGGACAGGGCCAGCGACTAACTATGGCTACACCTTC